This T cell receptor beta chain was retrieved from a study of blood T cell repertoires in COVID-19. About the study: The study drew acute and convalescent COVID-19 samples from the United States, Italy and Spain.

Recruited during active infection, patients (from Seattle) were subsequently followed longitudinally. Trimming removed 1 base from V and 4 bases from J, with 16 bases in between. This CDR3 comprises 17 residues. Germline assignment: CDR1 LNHDA and CDR2 SQIVND (reference sequence). This table comes from immunoSEQ multiplex PCR, and its TCRdb copy is limited to in-frame clones, with some not included. The sample carries around 340,000 clones, roughly nine tenths recorded once. This sequence joins TRBV19 and TRBJ1-4; D call uncertain. The sample comprised peripheral blood. This clonotype was obtained from an older woman with COVID-19, enrolled during active disease. Here the CDR3 reads CASSIGFRLGSNEKLFF. CDR3 DNA sequence: TGTGCCAGTAGTATAGGATTCCGCCTCGGGAGTAATGAAAAACTGTTTTTT.